This T cell receptor (beta chain) was observed in a study of shared clonotypes between healthy human individuals. Study background: Researchers assigned three CD4 naive, three CD4 memory, two CD8 naive and one CD8 memory plate to each donor. General study points: The low donor count limited represented genetic and exposure-history diversity. At large depth, rarefaction still showed sorted-subset sequencing to be incomplete.

V lost 5 bases and J lost 3, with 13 bases in between. This CDR3 region has 14 residues. Per germline, CDR1 MDHEN and CDR2 SYDVKM. Turning to this clone: Its antigen is not identified.

Data came from immunoSEQ multiplex PCR; TCRdb stores just in-frame clones and leaves some out. Of under 600,000 clones in the sample, 95% to 96% were seen once. Nashville, Tennessee was home to all donors, who were Caucasian adults. The sample consisted of naive CD4+ T cells sorted from blood. Sample subset: CD45RA+ positively selected. The source is a woman between 25 and 40 years old in good health. The rearrangement uses TRBV28 and TRBJ1-1; D possibly corresponds to TRBD1 (6 bases). Written as DNA, the CDR3 is TGTGCCAGCAGTGTGGACAGCCTATACACTGAAGCTTTCTTT. Protein sequence: CASSVDSLYTEAFF.